This T cell receptor (beta chain) emerged from a study of vaccination effects on CD4 cells after COVID-19 (dated by TCRdb to between 2020 and 2023). Regarding the complete study: The ViraFEST assay stimulated PBMC with viral peptide pools and then used TCR sequencing to identify antigen-specific CD4+ T cell clonotypes by expansion. Two doses of either the BNT162b2 or the mRNA-1273 mRNA SARS-CoV-2 vaccine were administered to participants. Altogether, around 11 COVID-19 convalescent patients and a few SARS-CoV-2-naive healthy vaccine recipients made up the full study. Some 2 million PBMC per well were cultured with about 10 ug/ml peptides in IMDM containing 5% human AB serum, around 10 IU/ml IL-2 and gentamicin. SARS-CoV-2 spike-specific CD4+ TCR repertoires from before and after mRNA vaccination were compared in COVID-19 convalescent patients and in infection-naive vaccine recipients. Cultures from other donors in the study were sequenced using the Oncomine TCR Beta short-read assay on an Illumina iSeq 100. What the authors observed across the whole study: Both infection-induced and vaccine-induced clones contracted markedly at late post-vaccination timepoints, which is consistent with waning T cell responses. The study was limited by a small number of convalescent patients, and early post-infection timepoints were lacking. Among healthy vaccine recipients, nearly all vaccine-induced clones were SARS-CoV-2 mono-reactive, and just 1 of 255 was cross-reactive with common cold coronaviruses.

After 10 days of culture, CD4+ T cells were isolated with the EasySep CD4+ T cell isolation kit. Negative nucleocapsid antibody results before and after vaccination confirmed that the healthy vaccine recipients had no prior SARS-CoV-2 infection. On days 3 and 7, half of the culture medium was replaced with fresh IL-2-containing medium. Each peptide stimulation condition was cultured in triplicate wells unless otherwise noted. PBMC were separated from whole blood using Ficoll-Paque Plus gradient centrifugation and were then either cryopreserved at -140C or used fresh. Genomic DNA was extracted from cultured CD4+ T cells with the QIAamp micro DNA kit. The library was built by means of the immunoSEQ multiplex PCR assay. TCR beta CDR3 sequencing was performed on DNA from the cultured, isolated CD4+ T cells. The study's processing was this. Non-productive TCR sequences were removed, reads were trimmed to the CDR3 region, and CDR3s of at least 7 amino acids were retained. Antigen-specific clonotypes were identified with the MANAFEST web app by comparing expansion in peptide wells against reference cultures. Positive clones required FDR<0.05 expansion versus reference and all other wells, odds ratio above 5, and frequency above 0.1% in two replicate wells. A clonotype was defined as cross-reactive if the clonotype was significantly expanded both in SARS-CoV-2 spike wells and in at least one common cold coronavirus spike condition. Levenshtein distance calculated with the stringdist R package was used to assess CDR3 similarity, and unrooted trees were constructed with ape in R 3.6.1. TCRdb retrieved this table from immuneACCESS and kept in-frame rearrangements only. Not all clones are present; in checked studies, unresolved V genes account for under half, and no reason is known for the remainder. V, J and clone size derive from that table, while D and trimming were established from the DNA sequence. For this sample the table gives 50,000 or so clones, of which approximately 65% were detected only once. Of the sample, 4.5% to 7% falls within the top ten clones.

Trimming takes 6 bases from V and 3 bases from J, and the germline ends sit 12 bases apart. Counted from cysteine to phenylalanine, this CDR3 has 13 amino acids. Here the CDR3 DNA is all that survives: 39 bases in frame from base 1. The germline V gene specifies MDHEN as CDR1 and SYDVKM as CDR2. Points on this clone: Its antigen is not yet known. Base qualities are not at hand, and no much larger clone is one base apart.

The sequence derives from a human donor who received a COVID-19 vaccine. This specimen was CD4+ T cells from PBMCs cultured without peptide, taken before COVID-19 vaccination. The chain uses TRBV28 and TRBJ2-7; the D gene is perhaps TRBD2, on 5 matching bases. The bases read TGTGCCAGCAGCACCGGGATGCTCTACGAGCAGTACTTC. The resulting protein is CASSTGMLYEQYF.